This paragraph reports one T cell receptor (beta chain). Its matching antigen is unknown. Germline CDR1 reads MGHRA; CDR2 reads YSYEKL. V was cut by 0 bases and J by 1 base, with 12 bases left in between. This CDR3 has 16 residues. The assay was immunoSEQ multiplex PCR, and TCRdb's table has in-frame clones only and misses some. The sample includes 130,000 or so clones, roughly nine tenths of them seen just once. From the 120-subject validation cohort, which was separate from the roughly 610-subject first cohort, the donors were drawn. The data belong to a study of cytomegalovirus exposure and HLA in healthy donors. General observations from the study: The study flagged some 170 TCR beta chains as cytomegalovirus-associated.

The chain links TRBV4-1 to TRBJ1-1, with D possibly TRBD1 on 5 matching bases. Input material: PBMCs. The TCR originated in a young woman in good health and CMV-seronegative. The CDR3 DNA sequence: TGCGCCAGCAGCCAAGATCAGGTCAGGGCGAACACTGAAGCTTTCTTT. It specifies CASSQDQVRANTEAFF.